The 4 T cell receptor beta chains below come from one sample, sequenced in a study of shared clonotypes between healthy human individuals. Using immunoSEQ multiplex PCR, the repertoire was profiled, and TCRdb retains in-frame clones only, with some absent. The sample shows approximately 1,000,000 clones, roughly 80% of them seen only once. The sequenced material came from memory CD4+ T cells from PBMCs. The sample's subset: CD45RA-negative fraction. The receptor source for this set is a man younger than 35 in good health. Some clones in this sample may be carry-over from other donors' samples.

This clone has ten or more counts. This CDR3 is also generated by other DNA sequences in the sample. The V gene is TRBV4-1, the J gene TRBJ2-7; unclear D gene. The V and J ends lost 1 base and 1 base respectively, with 5 bases between them. Per germline, CDR1 MGHRA and CDR2 YSYEKL. This CDR3 contains 13 residues. Here the CDR3 DNA reads TGCGCCAGCAGCCAAGTCGGATCCTACGAGCAGTACTTC. This sequence encodes CASSQVGSYEQYF.

CDR3 DNA: TGTGCCAGCAGCGGCGACAGAAACAATGAGCAGTTCTTC. This translates into CASSGDRNNEQFF. This chain uses TRBV9 with TRBJ2-1; maybe TRBD1 (5 bases). V was shortened by 3 bases and J by 5 bases, with 9 bases between the two germline ends. This CDR3 has 13 residues. Germline V gives CDR1 SGDLS, CDR2 YYNGEE.

This chain connects TRBV27 to TRBJ2-1, with 14 bases matching TRBD2. The CDR3 sequence is 17 residues long. Looked up from germline, CDR1 is MNHEY and CDR2 is SMNVEV (reference sequence). Trimming removed 5 bases from V and 3 bases from J; junction bases left unmatched: 6. CDR3 sequence reads: CASSPRTSGRLYNEQFF. The CDR3 DNA is TGTGCCAGCAGTCCCCGGACTAGCGGGAGGCTCTACAATGAGCAGTTCTTC.

Only a few counts were recorded for this clone. J is TRBJ2-5 and V is TRBV5-6; D gene uncertain. CDR1 SGHDT and CDR2 YYEEEE come from the germline V gene. Trimming took 1 base from V and 1 from J, leaving 5 bases between them. The CDR3 is 13 residues long. CDR3 sequence: CASSLWVQETQYF. The CDR3 nucleotides read TGTGCCAGCAGCTTGTGGGTCCAAGAGACCCAGTACTTC. The whole variable domain, remainder taken from reference TRBV5-6 and TRBJ2-5, is DAGVTQSPTHLIKTRGQQVTLRCSPKSGHDTVSWYQQALGQGPQFIFQYYEEEERQRGNFPDRFSGHQFPNYSSELNVNALLLGDSALYLCASSLWVQETQYFGPGTRLLVL.